The clone carrying this TCR beta chain was seen more than once but under ten times. The antigen is undetermined. Each individual donor underwent a draw of 8.5 to 10 milliliters of peripheral blood. J gave up 7 bases and V 6 bases, and 13 bases lay outside the gene matches. CDR1 and CDR2 from the germline V gene are DFQATT and SNEGSKA (reference sequence). The CDR3 runs 16 residues. Alongside a J-beta primer mix, a sample-barcoded 5' primer served in a second PCR lasting about 6 to 11 cycles. The authors tagged each cDNA molecule using a template-switch adaptor with 12 random nucleotides. TCRdb ran MiXCR on the 5' RACE reads and lists one entry per CDR3 protein. The top ten clones hold roughly 3.7% of a sample with some 1.5 million distinct CDR3 sequences, roughly two fifths of them seen once. This entry comes from a study of blood T cells in healthy people across ages. Study outcomes and limitations: The study could not conclusively compare naive and antigen-experienced cells, given its unsorted PBMCs.

The chain combines TRBV20-1 with TRBJ2-1; 12 bases match TRBD2. The TCR originated in a woman younger than 35 in good health. Sequencing was performed on blood. The CDR3 protein is CSAPTLRLAGENEQFF. The CDR3 DNA follows: TGCAGTGCCCCTACCCTGAGACTAGCGGGAGAAAATGAGCAGTTCTTC.